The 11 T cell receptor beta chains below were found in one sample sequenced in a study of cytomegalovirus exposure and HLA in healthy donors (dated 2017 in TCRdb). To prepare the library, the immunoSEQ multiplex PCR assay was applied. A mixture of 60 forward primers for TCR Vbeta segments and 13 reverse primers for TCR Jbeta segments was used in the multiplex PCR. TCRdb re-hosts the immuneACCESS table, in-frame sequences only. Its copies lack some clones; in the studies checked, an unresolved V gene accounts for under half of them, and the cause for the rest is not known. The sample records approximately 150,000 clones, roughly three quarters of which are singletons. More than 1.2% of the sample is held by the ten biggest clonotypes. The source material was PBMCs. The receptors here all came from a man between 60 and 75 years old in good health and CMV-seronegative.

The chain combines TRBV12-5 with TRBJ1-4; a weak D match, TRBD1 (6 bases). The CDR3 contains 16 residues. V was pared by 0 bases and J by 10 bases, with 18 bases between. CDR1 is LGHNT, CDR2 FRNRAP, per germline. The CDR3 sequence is CASGLVLDRSDLKLFF. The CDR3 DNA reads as TGTGCTAGTGGTTTGGTACTAGACAGGAGCGACTTAAAACTGTTTTTT.

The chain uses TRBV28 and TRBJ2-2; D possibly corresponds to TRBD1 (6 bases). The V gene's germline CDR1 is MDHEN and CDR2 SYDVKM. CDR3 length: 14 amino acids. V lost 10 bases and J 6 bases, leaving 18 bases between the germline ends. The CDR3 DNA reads TGTGCCACCCTAAGTGGGGGCACTGCCGGGGAGCTGTTTTTT. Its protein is CATLSGGTAGELFF.

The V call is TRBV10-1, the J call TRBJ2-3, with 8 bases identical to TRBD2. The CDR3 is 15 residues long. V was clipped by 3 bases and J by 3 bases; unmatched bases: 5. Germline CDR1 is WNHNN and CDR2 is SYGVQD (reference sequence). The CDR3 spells CASSDRAGVTDTQYF. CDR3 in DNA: TGCGCCAGCAGTGATCGAGCGGGAGTGACAGATACGCAGTATTTT.

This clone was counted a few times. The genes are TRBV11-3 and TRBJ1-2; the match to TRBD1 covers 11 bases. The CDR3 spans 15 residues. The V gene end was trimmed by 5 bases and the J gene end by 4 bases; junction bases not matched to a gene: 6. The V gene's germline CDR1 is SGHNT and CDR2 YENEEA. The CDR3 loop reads CASSVGQGAPYGYTF. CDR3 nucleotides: TGTGCCAGCAGCGTCGGACAGGGGGCACCCTATGGCTACACCTTC.

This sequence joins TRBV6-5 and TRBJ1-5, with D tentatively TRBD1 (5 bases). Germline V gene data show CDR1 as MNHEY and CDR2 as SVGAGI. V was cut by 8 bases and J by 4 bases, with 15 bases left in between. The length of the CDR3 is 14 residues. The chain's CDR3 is CASALTGLNQPQHF. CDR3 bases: TGTGCCAGCGCCCTAACAGGCCTGAATCAGCCCCAGCATTTT.

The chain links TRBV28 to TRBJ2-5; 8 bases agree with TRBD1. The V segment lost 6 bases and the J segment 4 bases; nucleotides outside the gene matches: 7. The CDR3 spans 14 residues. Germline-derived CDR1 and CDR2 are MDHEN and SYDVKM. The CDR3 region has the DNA TGTGCCAGCAGGTATACAGGGGGTGGAGAGACCCAGTACTTC. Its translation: CASRYTGGGETQYF. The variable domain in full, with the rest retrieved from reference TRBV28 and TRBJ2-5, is DVKVTQSSRYLVKRTGEKVFLECVQDMDHENMFWYRQDPGLGLRLIYFSYDVKMKEKGDIPEGYSVSREKKERFSLILESASTNQTSMYLCASRYTGGGETQYFGPGTRLLVL.

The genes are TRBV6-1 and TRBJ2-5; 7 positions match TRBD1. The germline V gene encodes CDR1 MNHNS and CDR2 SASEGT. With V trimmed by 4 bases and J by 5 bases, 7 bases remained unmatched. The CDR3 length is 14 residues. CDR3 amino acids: CASSGRTGVETQYF. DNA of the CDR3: TGTGCCAGCAGTGGTCGTACAGGGGTGGAGACCCAGTACTTC.

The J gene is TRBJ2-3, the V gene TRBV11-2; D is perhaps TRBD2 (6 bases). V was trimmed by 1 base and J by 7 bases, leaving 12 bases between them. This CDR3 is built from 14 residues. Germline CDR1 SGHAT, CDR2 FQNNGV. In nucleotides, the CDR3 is TGTGCCAGCAGCTTAGGCGTAGCGGAGAATACGCAGTATTTT. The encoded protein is CASSLGVAENTQYF.

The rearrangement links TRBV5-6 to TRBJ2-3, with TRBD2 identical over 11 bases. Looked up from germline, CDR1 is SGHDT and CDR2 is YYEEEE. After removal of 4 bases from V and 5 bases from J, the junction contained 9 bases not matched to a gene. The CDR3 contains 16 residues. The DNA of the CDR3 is TGTGCCAGCAGCCGAACACTAGCGGGGGTACAAGATACGCAGTATTTT. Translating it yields CASSRTLAGVQDTQYF.

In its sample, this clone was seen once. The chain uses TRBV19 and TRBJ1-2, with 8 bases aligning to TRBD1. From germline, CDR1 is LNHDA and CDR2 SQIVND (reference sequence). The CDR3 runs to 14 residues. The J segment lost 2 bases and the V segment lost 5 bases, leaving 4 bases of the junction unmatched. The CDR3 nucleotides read TGTGCCAGTAGTTCCCGGACAGGGAACTATGGCTACACCTTC. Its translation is CASSSRTGNYGYTF.

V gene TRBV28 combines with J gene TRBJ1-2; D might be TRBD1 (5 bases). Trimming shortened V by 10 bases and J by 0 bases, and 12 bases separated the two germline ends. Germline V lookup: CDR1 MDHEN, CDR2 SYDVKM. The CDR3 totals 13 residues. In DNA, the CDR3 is TGTGCCATCTACCTAGGGGCTAACTATGGCTACACCTTC. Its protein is CAIYLGANYGYTF.